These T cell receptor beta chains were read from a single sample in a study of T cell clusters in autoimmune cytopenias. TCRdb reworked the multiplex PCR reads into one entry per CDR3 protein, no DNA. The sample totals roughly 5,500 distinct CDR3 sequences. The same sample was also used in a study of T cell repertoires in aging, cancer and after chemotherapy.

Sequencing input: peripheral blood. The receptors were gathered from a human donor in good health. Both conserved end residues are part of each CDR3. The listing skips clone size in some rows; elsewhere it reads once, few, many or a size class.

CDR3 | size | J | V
CASSQDRGGRFRLATRNEQFF | NA | TRBJ2-1 | TRBV4-3
CASGPGQGRQPQHF | NA | TRBJ1-5 | TRBV6-5
CASSLYGAEREKLFF | NA | TRBJ1-4 | TRBV5-1
CASSLGGQVNNGYTF | NA | TRBJ1-2 | TRBV7-2
CASSPRTAYNEQFF | medium-sized | TRBJ2-1 | TRBV13
CSAQPGSSSYEQYF | NA | TRBJ2-7 | TRBV20-1
CASSWGTGGAGELFF | NA | TRBJ2-2 | TRBV7-2
CASSEYSGGPKTQYF | medium-sized | TRBJ2-5 | TRBV6-1
CSASPRLGRHNEQFF | NA | TRBJ2-1 | TRBV20-1
CASSPREPNTIYF | medium-sized | TRBJ1-3 | TRBV18
CASRFGTGTWYGYTF | NA | TRBJ1-2 | TRBV6-5